The 28 T cell receptor beta chains presented below share a single source sample, sequenced in a study of cytomegalovirus exposure and HLA in healthy donors. The table came from immunoSEQ multiplex PCR; TCRdb's copy has only in-frame clones and leaves some out. In the table there are about 240,000 clones, 86% of which are singletons. The specimen sequenced was PBMCs. The receptors stem from a woman aged 30 to 39 in good health and CMV-seropositive.

This chain connects TRBV19 to TRBJ2-7; TRBD1 might be the D (5 bases). Germline-derived CDR1 and CDR2 are LNHDA and SQIVND (reference sequence). This CDR3 contains 14 residues. With 5 bases removed from V and 6 bases from J, the gap between germline ends came to 17 bases. CDR3 in amino acids: CASSVTGVRGEQYF. In nucleotides, the CDR3 is TGTGCCAGTAGTGTAACAGGCGTAAGAGGCGAGCAGTACTTC.

The chain combines TRBV27 with TRBJ1-1; 10 bases are shared with TRBD1. The CDR3 sequence is 14 residues long. The germline V gene encodes CDR1 MNHEY and CDR2 SMNVEV (reference sequence). J lost 10 bases, V lost 3 bases, and 8 bases had no gene match. CDR3 in amino acids: CASSFVPGTGAAFF. The DNA of the CDR3 is TGTGCCAGCAGTTTTGTCCCCGGGACAGGGGCAGCTTTCTTT.

The CDR3: CASSPGTPIVYEQYF. CDR3 coding DNA: TGTGCCAGCAGCCCCGGGACTCCGATCGTCTACGAGCAGTACTTC. V is TRBV7-8 and J is TRBJ2-7; D perhaps matches TRBD2 (6 bases). CDR1 and CDR2 (germline): SGHVS, FQNEAQ. The CDR3 is made up of 15 amino acids. V was pared by 5 bases and J by 3 bases, with 17 bases between.

The rearrangement uses TRBV6-5 and TRBJ1-4; 7 bases match TRBD1. Per germline, CDR1 MNHEY and CDR2 SVGAGI. J gave up 8 bases and V 6 bases, and 9 bases lay outside the gene matches. There are 14 residues in the CDR3. CDR3 in amino acids: CASRRTGVSEKLFF. The CDR3 nucleotides are TGTGCCAGCAGACGCACAGGGGTGAGCGAAAAACTGTTTTTT.

The rearrangement uses TRBV19 and TRBJ1-4; a weak D match, TRBD1 (5 bases). Germline V gene data show CDR1 as LNHDA and CDR2 as SQIVND (reference sequence). V was shortened by 3 bases and J by 3 bases, with 8 bases between the two germline ends. The CDR3 totals 14 residues. The CDR3 region has the DNA TGTGCCAGTAGTATGGGGGGTCCTAATGAAAAACTGTTTTTT. Its translation is CASSMGGPNEKLFF.

About this clone itself: Other DNA sequences within the sample encode an identical CDR3. The chain combines TRBV5-1 with TRBJ2-7, with 11 positions matching TRBD1. The length of the CDR3 is 14 residues. Trimming at V came to 4 bases and at J to 3 bases, leaving 3 bases not matched to a gene. The germline V gene has CDR1 SGHRS and CDR2 YFSETQ. The DNA of the CDR3 is TGCGCCAGCAGCCCCGGGACAGGGGGCTACGAGCAGTACTTC. This codes for CASSPGTGGYEQYF.

There are a few counts of this clone. V is TRBV19 and J is TRBJ1-5; 7 nucleotides line up with TRBD1. The V gene's germline CDR1 is LNHDA and CDR2 SQIVND (reference sequence). This CDR3 spans 14 amino acids. V dropped 6 bases and J dropped 3; count of bases not matched to a gene: 5. The CDR3 nucleotides are TGTGCCAGTAGCAACACAGGGGACAATCAGCCCCAGCATTTT. This codes for CASSNTGDNQPQHF.

The chain is built from TRBV19 and TRBJ2-5, with 10 nucleotides matching TRBD1. Germline V gene data show CDR1 as LNHDA and CDR2 as SQIVND (reference sequence). The CDR3 loop spans 15 amino acids. Germline trimming cut 5 bases from V and 4 bases from J; bases unmatched to any gene: 7. The CDR3, as DNA: TGTGCCAGTAGTCCTGACAGGGGGCAGGGAGAGACCCAGTACTTC. This codes for CASSPDRGQGETQYF.

The rearrangement links TRBV30 to TRBJ1-1; D possibly corresponds to TRBD1 (6 bases). The germline V gene encodes CDR1 GTSNPN and CDR2 SVGIG (reference sequence). The CDR3 consists of 13 residues. Deletions cut 2 bases from V and 3 bases from J, with 10 bases between. In DNA, the CDR3 is TGTGCCTGGAGTAGAAGGACAGACACTGAAGCTTTCTTT. Amino acids: CAWSRRTDTEAFF.

The rearrangement uses TRBV30 and TRBJ2-3, with a possible D match to TRBD2 (5 bases). The length of the CDR3 is 13 residues. Germline-derived CDR1 and CDR2 are GTSNPN and SVGIG (reference sequence). V dropped 4 bases and J dropped 2 bases, with 10 bases sitting between them. DNA of the CDR3: TGTGCCTGGAACAGCGGCCCCACAGATACGCAGTATTTT. Translation gives CAWNSGPTDTQYF.

The V gene is TRBV9, the J gene TRBJ2-7; 8 positions match TRBD1. Germline CDR1 SGDLS, CDR2 YYNGEE. This CDR3 comprises 14 residues. With 3 bases clipped from V and 2 bases from J, the junction kept 4 bases outside the gene matches. CDR3 sequence: CASSEGDRTYEQYF. Here the CDR3 DNA reads TGTGCCAGCAGCGAGGGGGACAGGACCTACGAGCAGTACTTC.

This chain joins TRBV4-1 and TRBJ2-6; the D gene is possibly TRBD2 (5 bases). This CDR3 region has 20 residues. Per germline, CDR1 MGHRA and CDR2 YSYEKL. Trimming removed 0 bases at V and 0 bases at J, with 18 bases between. The CDR3 coding sequence is TGCGCCAGCAGCCAAGATTCGGTGAGGGAGACGCTCTCTGGGGCCAACGTCCTGACTTTC. It encodes CASSQDSVRETLSGANVLTF.

The chain recombines TRBV30 with TRBJ1-2, with a possible D match to TRBD1 (5 bases). Germline lookup yields CDR1 GTSNPN and CDR2 SVGIG (reference sequence). CDR3 length: 14 amino acids. The germline V and J ends were trimmed by 5 bases and 3 bases, with 16 bases remaining between them. This chain's CDR3 is CAWVLPGTYYGYTF. CDR3 coding DNA: TGTGCCTGGGTCCTCCCCGGGACTTACTATGGCTACACCTTC.

The chain carries TRBV11-3 and TRBJ2-7; 7 bases map to TRBD1. CDR3 length: 13 residues. CDR1 is SGHNT and CDR2 is YENEEA in the germline V gene. With 8 bases clipped from V and 1 base from J, the junction kept 5 bases outside the gene matches. CDR3 coding DNA: TGTGCCAGCGGATCGGGACAGTCCTACGAGCAGTACTTC. This sequence encodes CASGSGQSYEQYF.

For the CDR3, the DNA is TGTGCCAGCAGTCCCATTGGCACGGGTAGTACTGAAGCTTTCTTT. Its translation is CASSPIGTGSTEAFF. The rearrangement uses TRBV27 and TRBJ1-1; no clear D gene. Germline CDR1 reads MNHEY; CDR2 reads SMNVEV (reference sequence). V was pared by 5 bases and J by 5 bases, with 18 bases between. The CDR3 runs 15 residues.

The chain recombines TRBV5-1 with TRBJ2-3; D gene unclear. Germline assignment: CDR1 SGHRS and CDR2 YFSETQ. Deletions cut 4 bases from V and 0 bases from J, with 9 bases between. CDR3 length: 14 amino acids. The CDR3 DNA follows: TGCGCCAGCAGCGGCCCGCTTAGCACAGATACGCAGTATTTT. Protein product: CASSGPLSTDTQYF.

The chain employs TRBV5-1 and TRBJ1-1, with D unclear. Germline V gives CDR1 SGHRS, CDR2 YFSETQ. CDR3 size: 14 residues. V dropped 4 bases and J dropped 0 bases, with 10 bases sitting between them. CDR3 loop: CASSPGHLNTEAFF. CDR3 bases: TGCGCCAGCAGCCCCGGTCACCTGAACACTGAAGCTTTCTTT.

The rearrangement joins TRBV5-1 to TRBJ1-2; D gene ambiguous. The germline gives CDR1 SGHRS, CDR2 YFSETQ. The CDR3 extends over 14 amino acids. V lost 0 bases and J lost 1, with 7 bases in between. Written as DNA, the CDR3 is TGCGCCAGCAGCTTGGACAGCCGTAACTATGGCTACACCTTC. Amino acids: CASSLDSRNYGYTF.

The CDR3 DNA is TGCGCCAGCAGCTTGGACTGGGGGGGGCAGTTCTTC. Translating it yields CASSLDWGGQFF. The chain has TRBV5-1 and TRBJ2-1; 7 bases line up with TRBD2. Unmatched junction bases numbered 3, after V lost 0 bases and J lost 12 bases. This CDR3 has 12 residues. Germline lookup yields CDR1 SGHRS and CDR2 YFSETQ.

The chain joins TRBV5-1 to TRBJ2-5; 9 bases are a match to TRBD2. Germline assignment: CDR1 SGHRS and CDR2 YFSETQ. The CDR3 covers 15 residues. Unmatched junction bases numbered 9, after V lost 4 bases and J lost 5 bases. CDR3 amino acids: CASSPLAGVDETQYF. The CDR3 region has the DNA TGCGCCAGCAGCCCGTTAGCGGGAGTGGACGAGACCCAGTACTTC.

The chain uses TRBV30 and TRBJ1-1, with D uncertain. Germline V gives CDR1 GTSNPN, CDR2 SVGIG (reference sequence). CDR3 size: 15 residues. V shed 4 bases and J shed 4 bases, with 19 bases lying between them. The chain's CDR3 is CAWKMFAIRGTEAFF. CDR3 nucleotide sequence: TGTGCCTGGAAAATGTTCGCGATTCGGGGCACTGAAGCTTTCTTT.

This clone occurred a few times. The CDR3 sequence: CASSPGLEYNEQFF. In DNA, the CDR3 is TGCGCCAGCAGCCCCGGACTAGAATACAATGAGCAGTTCTTC. The V and J genes are TRBV5-1 and TRBJ2-1; TRBD2 matches 7 bases. The germline gives CDR1 SGHRS, CDR2 YFSETQ. CDR3 length equals 14 residues. V was clipped by 4 bases and J by 4 bases; unmatched bases: 5.

This clone occurred a few times. The J gene is TRBJ1-2, the V gene TRBV7-2, with 9 positions matching TRBD1. In germline, CDR1 is SGHTA, CDR2 FQGNSA. V lost 4 bases to trimming and J lost 2 bases; unmatched junction nucleotides: 5. The CDR3 sequence is 15 residues long. The CDR3 reads CASSSHRGRNYGYTF. CDR3 sequence (DNA): TGTGCCAGCAGCTCCCACAGGGGGCGGAACTATGGCTACACCTTC.

This clone has a handful of counts. The chain joins TRBV18 to TRBJ2-7, with D possibly TRBD1 on 6 matching bases. The CDR3 has 13 amino acids. The germline V and J ends were trimmed by 5 bases and 5 bases, with 13 bases remaining between them. Germline CDR1 KGHSH, CDR2 LQKENI. The CDR3: CASSSGQEDEQYF. CDR3 sequence (DNA): TGTGCCAGCTCATCGGGACAAGAGGACGAGCAGTACTTC.

This chain joins TRBV7-2 and TRBJ1-2, with TRBD1 matching 7 bases. In germline, CDR1 is SGHTA, CDR2 FQGNSA. The trim removed 6 bases at V and 2 bases at J, leaving 9 bases unmatched. The CDR3 loop spans 15 amino acids. The DNA of the CDR3 is TGTGCCAGCAGTACATTAGGGGGCGGGAACTATGGCTACACCTTC. Translating gives CASSTLGGGNYGYTF.

This clone appeared a single time. The gene calls are TRBV5-1 and TRBJ1-2, with D tentatively TRBD1 (5 bases). Germline V gene sequence: CDR1 SGHRS, CDR2 YFSETQ. The CDR3 totals 13 residues. Trimming pared 1 base from V and 7 bases from J, leaving 11 bases between. The CDR3 is CASSLYSGFGYTF. CDR3 sequence (DNA): TGCGCCAGCAGCTTGTACTCAGGGTTTGGCTACACCTTC.

The rearrangement joins TRBV4-1 to TRBJ2-7, with unresolved D. The CDR3 has 15 amino acids. Germline CDR1 and CDR2: MGHRA and YSYEKL. Trimming took off 1 base at V and 0 bases at J, with 10 bases between the two ends. For the CDR3, the DNA is TGCGCCAGCAGCCAAGGCGGTTATAGCTCCTACGAGCAGTACTTC. Protein sequence: CASSQGGYSSYEQYF.

The chain uses TRBV2 and TRBJ1-3; no reliable D call. The germline V gene has CDR1 SNHLY and CDR2 FYNNEI. This CDR3 is built from 13 residues. V was pared by 4 bases and J by 7 bases, with 11 bases between. CDR3 bases: TGTGCCAGCAGTGCCTCAGGCGGGAACACCATATATTTT. It specifies CASSASGGNTIYF.